This TCR beta chain emerged from a study of T-cell memory formation after mild COVID-19. Study-level background: TCR clusters largely stayed donor specific.

General study findings and limits: A subset of responding clones appeared in pre-infection memory, suggesting cross-reactive memory joined. For second-wave clones that peaked at day 37, SARS-CoV-2 specificity went unverified.

The V and J ends lost 6 bases and 14 bases, in that order; junction bases with no gene match: 8. Germline V gene data show CDR1 as DFQATT and CDR2 as SNEGSKA (reference sequence). This CDR3 spans 11 amino acids. TCRdb recomputed calls from the 5' RACE reads with MiXCR, one row per CDR3 protein. The sample lists 300,000 to 400,000 distinct CDR3 sequences, approximately 15% occurring once. This clonotype was seen many times. The antigen remains undetermined. The sequencing sample was made of PBMCs or a T cell subset sorted from them (not recorded which). The chain couples TRBV20-1 to TRBJ1-4; 8 nucleotides match TRBD1. This TCR came from a man younger than 35 who had mild COVID-19 (a few samples of this study predate the infection). Cell type and time point are not known. DNA of the CDR3: TGCAGTGCAGTAAGGGACAGGAAGCTGTTTTTT. It codes for CSAVRDRKLFF.